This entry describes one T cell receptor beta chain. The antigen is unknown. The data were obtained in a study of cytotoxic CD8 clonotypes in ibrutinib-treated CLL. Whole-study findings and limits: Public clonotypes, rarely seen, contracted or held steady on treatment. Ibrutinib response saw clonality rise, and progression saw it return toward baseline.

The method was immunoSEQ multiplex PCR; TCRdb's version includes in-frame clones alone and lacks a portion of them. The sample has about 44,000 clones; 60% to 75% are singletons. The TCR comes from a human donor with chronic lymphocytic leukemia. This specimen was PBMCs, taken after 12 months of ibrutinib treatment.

The CDR3 nucleotides are TGCGCCAGCAGCTTGGCTGCACTTGCCACAGATACGCAGTATTTT. Translated, it gives CASSLAALATDTQYF. This chain joins TRBV5-1 and TRBJ2-3; no clear D gene. V lost 0 bases and J lost 2, with 10 bases in between. The germline CDR1 and CDR2 sequences are SGHRS and YFSETQ. This CDR3 is 15 amino acids long. The full variable domain, rest sourced from reference TRBV5-1 and TRBJ2-3, is KAGVTQTPRYLIKTRGQQVTLSCSPISGHRSVSWYQQTPGQGLQFLFEYFSETQRNKGNFPGRFSGRQFSNSRSEMNVSTLELGDSALYLCASSLAALATDTQYFGPGTRLTVL.